A single sample gave rise to the 32 T cell receptor beta chains below, sequenced in a study of OX40 agonist ivuxolimab in advanced cancers. The data were produced by immunoSEQ multiplex PCR, yet TCRdb's version contains in-frame clones alone and is incomplete. The sample yields some 30,000 clones, 92% seen once. Sequences were derived from CD4+ or CD8+ T cells sorted from blood, sampled in a trial of the OX40 agonist ivuxolimab. All receptors derive from an adult with an advanced solid tumor such as melanoma, head and neck, liver or kidney cancer.

This chain uses TRBV7-9 with TRBJ1-4; D gene ambiguous. The CDR3 contains 15 residues. V was trimmed by 1 base and J by 6 bases, leaving 12 bases between them. In germline, CDR1 is SEHNR, CDR2 FQNEAQ (reference sequence). The CDR3 nucleotides read TGTGCCAGCAGCTTAGGTGCTGGGTTTGATGAAAAACTGTTTTTT. Amino acid sequence: CASSLGAGFDEKLFF.

The chain carries TRBV27 and TRBJ2-7; D unresolved. V was pared by 2 bases and J by 0 bases, with 17 bases between. Germline V gene lookup returns CDR1 MNHEY and CDR2 SMNVEV (reference sequence). This CDR3 region has 17 residues. CDR3: CASSLVSRAGVSYEQYF. CDR3 sequence (DNA): TGTGCCAGCAGTTTAGTTTCAAGGGCCGGCGTCTCCTACGAGCAGTACTTC.

The chain joins TRBV21-1 to TRBJ2-7; the table's TRBD1 call for D was not verified on the DNA. TRBV21-1 is tagged as a pseudogene. This CDR3 has 16 amino acids. DNA of the CDR3: TGTGCCAGCAGCCTATTAGACAGGGGAGCATCCTACGAGCAGTACTTC. Translated, it gives CASSLLDRGASYEQYF.

This sequence joins TRBV19 and TRBJ2-3; TRBD1 aligns across 7 bases. CDR3 length: 14 amino acids. Germline CDR1 reads LNHDA; CDR2 reads SQIVND (reference sequence). J was trimmed by 5 bases and V by 8 bases; bases with no gene match: 10. CDR3 residues: CASRLGQVKDTQYF. The CDR3 nucleotides read TGTGCCAGTCGGTTAGGACAGGTGAAAGATACGCAGTATTTT.

This chain's CDR3 is CASSPLGGASADTQYF. As DNA, the CDR3 is TGTGCCAGCAGTCCCCTAGGGGGAGCCTCCGCGGATACGCAGTATTTT. This chain joins TRBV28 and TRBJ2-3; tentative D call: TRBD1 (6 bases). Germline V gene lookup returns CDR1 MDHEN and CDR2 SYDVKM. The CDR3 is made up of 16 amino acids. V lost 5 bases and J lost 6, with 21 bases in between.

The chain combines TRBV7-9 with TRBJ2-5; 8 nucleotides match TRBD1. There are 14 residues in the CDR3. J gave up 1 base and V 6 bases, and 4 bases lay outside the gene matches. CDR1 SEHNR and CDR2 FQNEAQ come from the germline V gene (reference sequence). The CDR3 DNA reads as TGTGCCAGCAGATTCACAGGGGGCCAAGAGACCCAGTACTTC. It translates to CASRFTGGQETQYF.

The genes are TRBV5-1 and TRBJ1-1; D remains ambiguous. V lost 0 bases, J lost 3 bases, and 21 bases lay in between. Germline V lookup: CDR1 SGHRS, CDR2 YFSETQ. This CDR3 region has 18 residues. The CDR3 sequence is CASSLALIGPQSDTEAFF. CDR3 sequence (DNA): TGCGCCAGCAGCTTGGCCTTAATCGGTCCACAGTCTGACACTGAAGCTTTCTTT.

This clone was found a few times. This chain links TRBV10-3 with TRBJ2-7, with TRBD2 matching over 10 bases. Germline CDR1 reads ENHRY; CDR2 reads SYGVKD. V shed 3 bases and J 3 bases; nucleotides not matched to a gene: 2. This CDR3 has 14 residues. CDR3: CAISEKREGYEQYF. CDR3 sequence (DNA): TGTGCCATCAGTGAAAAGCGGGAGGGCTACGAGCAGTACTTC.

The J gene is TRBJ1-2, the V gene TRBV12-5; TRBD1 might be the D (6 bases). The CDR3 has 14 residues. The ends were cut back, 3 bases at V and 4 bases at J, with 12 bases in the middle. Germline assignment: CDR1 LGHNT and CDR2 FRNRAP. The CDR3 here is CASGFWGQSYGYTF. For the CDR3, the DNA is TGTGCTAGTGGTTTCTGGGGGCAGTCCTATGGCTACACCTTC.

J is TRBJ2-1 and V is TRBV9, with 9 nucleotides matching TRBD2. The germline V gene encodes CDR1 SGDLS and CDR2 YYNGEE. V lost 0 bases and J lost 3; bases outside the gene matches: 4. CDR3 length equals 16 residues. The CDR3 DNA follows: TGTGCCAGCAGCGTAGACGTAGCGGGAGTCTACAATGAGCAGTTCTTC. It translates to CASSVDVAGVYNEQFF.

The rearrangement joins TRBV9 to TRBJ2-5, with D perhaps matching TRBD2 (6 bases). Near its end, the DNA agrees better with TRBJ2-7, so the J call may be wrong. In germline, CDR1 is SGDLS, CDR2 YYNGEE. The CDR3 is made up of 14 amino acids. The CDR3 DNA is TGTGCCAGCAGCGTCACGGGAGACGGGTACGAGCAGTACTTC. This sequence encodes CASSVTGDGYEQYF.

The chain couples TRBV27 to TRBJ2-7; D remains unclear. The V gene's germline CDR1 is MNHEY and CDR2 SMNVEV (reference sequence). The CDR3 has 10 residues. Trimming pared 8 bases from V and 4 bases from J, leaving 6 bases between. CDR3 coding DNA: TGTGCCAGCGGGGTTTACGAGCAGTACTTC. Amino acids: CASGVYEQYF.

This sequence joins TRBV6-1 and TRBJ2-7; D is ambiguous. Per the germline V gene, CDR1 is MNHNS and CDR2 is SASEGT. The CDR3 runs to 15 residues. Between the trimmed V and J ends, which lost 1 base and 0 bases, there was a span of 10 bases. The CDR3 spells CASSEGPGSSYEQYF. In DNA form, the CDR3 reads TGTGCCAGCAGTGAAGGACCGGGTTCCTCCTACGAGCAGTACTTC.

The V and J genes are TRBV11-3 and TRBJ2-1; D not certain. In germline, CDR1 is SGHNT, CDR2 YENEEA. V lost 1 base to trimming and J lost 0 bases, with 13 bases between them. CDR3 size: 17 residues. The CDR3 nucleotides read TGTGCCAGCAGCTTAGTGGTCCCCACAAGCTCCTACAATGAGCAGTTCTTC. It is translated as CASSLVVPTSSYNEQFF.

The J gene is TRBJ2-7, the V gene TRBV5-6, with 7 bases matching TRBD1. Germline trimming cut 4 bases from V and 4 bases from J; bases unmatched to any gene: 11. There are 15 residues in the CDR3. Germline V gives CDR1 SGHDT, CDR2 YYEEEE. CDR3 sequence: CASSDSGTAIYEQYF. The CDR3 DNA reads TGTGCCAGCAGCGATTCCGGGACAGCGATATACGAGCAGTACTTC.

This chain connects TRBV25-1 to TRBJ2-7, with D tentatively TRBD2 (7 bases). The V end lost 4 bases, the J end lost 6 bases, and 16 bases lay between the germline ends. Germline V gene lookup returns CDR1 MGHDK and CDR2 SYGVNS. The CDR3 runs to 14 residues. The CDR3, as DNA: TGTGCCAGCAGTGGGTGGGGGGGGCTCAGCGAGCAGTACTTC. Encoded protein: CASSGWGGLSEQYF.

The rearrangement joins TRBV4-3 to TRBJ2-3; no reliable D call. V was trimmed by 0 bases and J by 5 bases, leaving 6 bases between them. The germline gives CDR1 LGHNA, CDR2 YSLEER. The CDR3 is made up of 13 amino acids. The CDR3 sequence is CASSQDWEDTQYF. CDR3 DNA sequence: TGCGCCAGCAGCCAAGATTGGGAAGATACGCAGTATTTT.

V usage is TRBV7-9 and J usage is TRBJ1-1; D gene ambiguous. The CDR3 length is 14 residues. Trimming pared 5 bases from V and 1 base from J, leaving 11 bases between. CDR1 SEHNR and CDR2 FQNEAQ come from the germline V gene (reference sequence). CDR3 protein: CASSRRLENTEAFF. In nucleotides, the CDR3 is TGTGCCAGCAGCCGCAGACTGGAGAACACTGAAGCTTTCTTT.

The gene calls are TRBV14 and TRBJ2-7; D might be TRBD1 or TRBD2, each matching 6 bases. CDR3 size: 12 residues. Trimming pared 4 bases from V and 9 bases from J, leaving 13 bases between. Looked up from germline, CDR1 is SGHDN and CDR2 is FVKESK. The CDR3 DNA follows: TGTGCCAGCAGCCTCCGGGGGCGCGTGCAGTACTTC. Protein: CASSLRGRVQYF.

A word on this clone: Other DNA sequences in the same sample also yield this CDR3. V is TRBV5-4 and J is TRBJ2-7; D is perhaps TRBD1 (8 bases). This CDR3 is 15 amino acids long. Germline-derived CDR1 and CDR2 are SGHNT and YYREEE (reference sequence). V was pared by 4 bases and J by 1 base, with 15 bases between. The CDR3 spells CASSPGQGGSYEQYF. The CDR3 region has the DNA TGTGCCAGCAGCCCCGGACAGGGAGGGTCCTACGAGCAGTACTTC.

The chain couples TRBV5-8 to TRBJ2-3; D could derive from TRBD1 or TRBD2 (5 bases each). The V gene lost 2 bases and the J gene lost 0 bases, with 10 bases spanning the gap. There are 15 residues in the CDR3. CDR1 is SGHTS, CDR2 YDEGEE, per germline. The CDR3 spells CASSLYGGSTDTQYF. CDR3 coding DNA: TGTGCCAGCAGCTTATATGGGGGTAGCACAGATACGCAGTATTTT.

V usage is TRBV28 and J usage is TRBJ2-6; no definite D call. With 5 bases removed from V and 0 bases from J, the gap between germline ends came to 14 bases. Germline assignment: CDR1 MDHEN and CDR2 SYDVKM. This CDR3 is built from 17 residues. In DNA form, the CDR3 reads TGTGCCAGCAGTCCGACAAAGCCGGGCTCTGGGGCCAACGTCCTGACTTTC. Its translation is CASSPTKPGSGANVLTF.

The chain employs TRBV7-6 and TRBJ2-2; 10 bases map to TRBD2. V shed 1 base and J 6 bases; nucleotides not matched to a gene: 2. CDR1 and CDR2 from the germline V gene are SGHVS and FNYEAQ. The CDR3 sequence is 15 residues long. The CDR3 DNA sequence: TGTGCCAGCAGCTTAGTAGCGGGAGGTTCCGGGGAGCTGTTTTTT. It yields the protein CASSLVAGGSGELFF.

CDR3 sequence: CASSLSKLMYNEQFF. As DNA, the CDR3 is TGTGCCAGCAGTTTAAGTAAACTGATGTACAATGAGCAGTTCTTC. The chain is built from TRBV28 and TRBJ2-1; the D is unclear. V gave up 2 bases and J gave up 4 bases, with 12 bases separating them. Germline V CDR1 and CDR2: MDHEN, SYDVKM. This CDR3 is built from 15 residues. Based on the CDR3 plus reference TRBV28 and TRBJ2-1, the full variable domain is DVKVTQSSRYLVKRTGEKVFLECVQDMDHENMFWYRQDPGLGLRLIYFSYDVKMKEKGDIPEGYSVSREKKERFSLILESASTNQTSMYLCASSLSKLMYNEQFFGPGTRLTVL.

The CDR3 region is CASSLNGGTEAFF. For the CDR3, the DNA is TGTGCCAGCAGTTTAAACGGGGGCACTGAAGCTTTCTTT. The chain combines TRBV27 with TRBJ1-1; maybe TRBD1 (5 bases). V was clipped by 2 bases and J by 4 bases, with 8 bases between them. Germline CDR1 and CDR2: MNHEY and SMNVEV (reference sequence). The CDR3 totals 13 residues.

The V and J genes are TRBV2 and TRBJ2-1; D is perhaps TRBD2 (5 bases). V was shortened by 6 bases and J by 1 base, with 7 bases between the two germline ends. Germline assignment: CDR1 SNHLY and CDR2 FYNNEI. CDR3 length: 13 residues. The CDR3 coding sequence is TGTGCCAGCAGCGGGGTGTCCTACAATGAGCAGTTCTTC. Protein product: CASSGVSYNEQFF.

The CDR3 sequence: CASSLQVLAGDGAGTDTQYF. In nucleotides, the CDR3 is TGTGCCAGCAGCTTACAGGTCCTAGCGGGAGATGGGGCGGGAACAGATACGCAGTATTTT. The chain recombines TRBV7-8 with TRBJ2-3, with TRBD2 identical over 10 bases. V shed 2 bases and J 3 bases; nucleotides not matched to a gene: 17. Germline V gives CDR1 SGHVS, CDR2 FQNEAQ. The CDR3 consists of 20 residues.

The rearrangement uses TRBV28 and TRBJ1-2; 7 bases match TRBD1. Germline-derived CDR1 and CDR2 are MDHEN and SYDVKM. The CDR3 is made up of 13 amino acids. V was pared by 6 bases and J by 8 bases, with 9 bases of the junction left unmatched. CDR3 protein: CASSPWTGDGYTF. The CDR3 DNA is TGTGCCAGCAGCCCCTGGACAGGCGACGGCTACACCTTC.

This chain joins TRBV30 and TRBJ2-2; 8 bases are a match to TRBD2. Germline CDR1 is GTSNPN and CDR2 is SVGIG (reference sequence). The V segment lost 4 bases and the J segment 4 bases; nucleotides outside the gene matches: 8. The CDR3 contains 15 residues. In DNA, the CDR3 is TGTGCCTGGATATATAGCGGGACGGCCACCGGGGAGCTGTTTTTT. The encoded protein is CAWIYSGTATGELFF.

V gene TRBV28 combines with J gene TRBJ2-5; 8 positions agree with TRBD1. Germline V gene sequence: CDR1 MDHEN, CDR2 SYDVKM. Trimming took 10 bases from V and 5 from J; bases not matched to a gene: 6. This CDR3 is 12 amino acids long. The CDR3 coding sequence is TGTGCCACCCAGGGGGCTGGGGAGACCCAGTACTTC. This translates into CATQGAGETQYF.

This CDR3 is CASSQETGWNTGELFF. CDR3 DNA: TGTGCCAGCAGCCAAGAGACAGGATGGAACACCGGGGAGCTGTTTTTT. The chain has TRBV4-2 and TRBJ2-2; D possibly corresponds to TRBD1 (6 bases). With 0 bases removed from V and 1 base from J, the gap between germline ends came to 9 bases. CDR1 and CDR2 from the germline V gene are LGHNA and YNFKEQ. This CDR3 region has 16 residues.

The gene calls are TRBV11-2 and TRBJ1-5, with D possibly being TRBD1 (5 bases). Trimming left V 5 bases short and J 3 bases short, with 14 bases between. The CDR3 totals 15 residues. Germline V gene lookup returns CDR1 SGHAT and CDR2 FQNNGV. The CDR3 region is CASSATASNNQPQHF. DNA of the CDR3: TGTGCCAGCAGCGCGACAGCTTCAAACAATCAGCCCCAGCATTTT.